This T cell receptor (beta chain) was sequenced in a study of blood T cell repertoires in COVID-19. This CDR3 spans 17 amino acids. Germline V gene lookup returns CDR1 SGHTA and CDR2 FQGNSA. Deletions cut 5 bases from V and 5 bases from J, with 24 bases between. This table comes from immunoSEQ multiplex PCR, and its TCRdb copy is limited to in-frame clones, with some not included. The table has 110,000 to 150,000 clones, around 89% seen once. This rearrangement joins TRBV7-2 to TRBJ2-5, with a tentative D call TRBD1 (5 bases). The source is an older woman with active COVID-19. Sequenced sample: peripheral blood. CDR3 sequence: CASSPPGSSWGSETQYF. CDR3 in DNA: TGTGCCAGCAGCCCCCCAGGGTCAAGCTGGGGATCGGAGACCCAGTACTTC.